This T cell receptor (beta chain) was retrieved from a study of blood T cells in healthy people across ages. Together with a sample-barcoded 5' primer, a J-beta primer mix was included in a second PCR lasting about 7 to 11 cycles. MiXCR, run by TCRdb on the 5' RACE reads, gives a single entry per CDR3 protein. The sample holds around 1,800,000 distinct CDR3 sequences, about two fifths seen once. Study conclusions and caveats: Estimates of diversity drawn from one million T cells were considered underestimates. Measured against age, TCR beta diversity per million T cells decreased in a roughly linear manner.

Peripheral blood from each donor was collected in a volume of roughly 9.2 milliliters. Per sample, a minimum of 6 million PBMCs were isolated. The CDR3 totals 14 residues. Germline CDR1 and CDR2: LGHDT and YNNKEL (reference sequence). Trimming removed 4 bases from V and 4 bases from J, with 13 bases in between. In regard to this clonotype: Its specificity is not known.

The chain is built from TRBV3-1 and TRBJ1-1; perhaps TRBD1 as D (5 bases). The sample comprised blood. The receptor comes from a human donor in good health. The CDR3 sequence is CASSREGRVTEAFF. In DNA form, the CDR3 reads TGTGCCAGCAGCCGAGAGGGCAGGGTCACTGAAGCTTTCTTT.